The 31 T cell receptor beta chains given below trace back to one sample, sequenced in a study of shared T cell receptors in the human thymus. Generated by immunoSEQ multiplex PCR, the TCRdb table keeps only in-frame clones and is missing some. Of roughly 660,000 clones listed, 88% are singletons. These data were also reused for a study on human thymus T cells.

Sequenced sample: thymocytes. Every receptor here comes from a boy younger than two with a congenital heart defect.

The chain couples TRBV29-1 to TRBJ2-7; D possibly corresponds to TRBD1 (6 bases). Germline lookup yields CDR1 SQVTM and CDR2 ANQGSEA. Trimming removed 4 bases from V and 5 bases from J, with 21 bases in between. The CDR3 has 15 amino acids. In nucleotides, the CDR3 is TGCAGCGTTGGTTGGGTTACAGGGCCCGCGGACGAGCAGTACTTC. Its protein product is CSVGWVTGPADEQYF.

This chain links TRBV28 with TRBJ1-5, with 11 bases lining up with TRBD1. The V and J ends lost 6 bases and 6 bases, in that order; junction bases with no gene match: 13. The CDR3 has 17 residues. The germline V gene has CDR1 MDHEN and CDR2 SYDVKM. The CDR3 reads CASSLNDGQGAVQPQHF. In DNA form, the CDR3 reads TGTGCCAGCAGCCTGAACGATGGACAGGGGGCCGTTCAGCCCCAGCATTTT. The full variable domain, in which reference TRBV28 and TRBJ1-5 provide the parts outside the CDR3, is DVKVTQSSRYLVKRTGEKVFLECVQDMDHENMFWYRQDPGLGLRLIYFSYDVKMKEKGDIPEGYSVSREKKERFSLILESASTNQTSMYLCASSLNDGQGAVQPQHFGDGTRLSIL.

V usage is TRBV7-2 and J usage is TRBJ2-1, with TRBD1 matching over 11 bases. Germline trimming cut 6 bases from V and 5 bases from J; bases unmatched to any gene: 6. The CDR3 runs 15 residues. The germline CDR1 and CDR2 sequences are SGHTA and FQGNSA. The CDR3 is CASRTPGQGDNEQFF. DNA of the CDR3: TGTGCCAGCAGGACACCGGGACAGGGGGACAATGAGCAGTTCTTC.

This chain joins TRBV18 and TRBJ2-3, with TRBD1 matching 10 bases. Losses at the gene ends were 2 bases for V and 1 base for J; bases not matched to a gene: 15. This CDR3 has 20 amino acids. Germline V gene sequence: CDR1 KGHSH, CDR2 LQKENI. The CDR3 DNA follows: TGTGCCAGCTCACCAAATCGTGGCTTACCCGGGACAGGGGGCACAGATACGCAGTATTTT. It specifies CASSPNRGLPGTGGTDTQYF.

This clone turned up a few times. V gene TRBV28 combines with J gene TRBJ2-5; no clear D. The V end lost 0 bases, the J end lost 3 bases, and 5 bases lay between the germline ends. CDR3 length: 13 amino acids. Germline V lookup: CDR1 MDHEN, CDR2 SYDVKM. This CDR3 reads CASSLCAEETQYF. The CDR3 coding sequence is TGTGCCAGCAGTTTATGCGCAGAAGAGACCCAGTACTTC.

CDR3 DNA: TGCGCCAGCAGCTTCTGGGACTCGAGCTCCTACGAGCAGTACTTC. This encodes CASSFWDSSSYEQYF. The chain uses TRBV5-1 and TRBJ2-7; D is perhaps TRBD2 (6 bases). Trimming left V 2 bases short and J 0 bases short, with 12 bases between. Germline loops: CDR1 SGHRS, CDR2 YFSETQ. The CDR3 consists of 15 residues. The variable domain in full, completed from reference TRBV5-1 and TRBJ2-7, reads KAGVTQTPRYLIKTRGQQVTLSCSPISGHRSVSWYQQTPGQGLQFLFEYFSETQRNKGNFPGRFSGRQFSNSRSEMNVSTLELGDSALYLCASSFWDSSSYEQYFGPGTRLTVT.

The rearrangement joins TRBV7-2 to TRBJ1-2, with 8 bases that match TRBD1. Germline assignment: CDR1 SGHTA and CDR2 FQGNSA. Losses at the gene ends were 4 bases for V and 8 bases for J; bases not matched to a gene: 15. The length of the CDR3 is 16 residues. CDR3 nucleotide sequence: TGTGCCAGCAGCTATGGGGGACAGGTGGGAATTGAGGGCTACACCTTC. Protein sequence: CASSYGGQVGIEGYTF.

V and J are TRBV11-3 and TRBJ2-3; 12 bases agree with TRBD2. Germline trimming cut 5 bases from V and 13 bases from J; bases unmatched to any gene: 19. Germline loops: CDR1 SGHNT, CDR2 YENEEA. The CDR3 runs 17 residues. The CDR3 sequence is CASSPVRLAGGGGKKYF. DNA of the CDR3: TGTGCCAGCAGCCCAGTCCGGCTAGCGGGAGGGGGGGGTAAGAAGTATTTT.

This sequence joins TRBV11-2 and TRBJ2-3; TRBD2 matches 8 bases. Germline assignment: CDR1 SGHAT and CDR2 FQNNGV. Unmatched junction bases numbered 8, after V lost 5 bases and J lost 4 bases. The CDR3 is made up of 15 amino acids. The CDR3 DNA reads TGTGCCAGCAGCCCGGGACTAGGTCGGGCAGATACGCAGTATTTT. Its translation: CASSPGLGRADTQYF.

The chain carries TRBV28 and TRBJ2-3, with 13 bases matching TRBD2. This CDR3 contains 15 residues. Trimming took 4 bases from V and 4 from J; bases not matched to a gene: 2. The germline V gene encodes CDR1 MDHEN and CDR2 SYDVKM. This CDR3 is CASSWTSGSPDTQYF. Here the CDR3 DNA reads TGTGCCAGCAGTTGGACTAGCGGGAGTCCAGATACGCAGTATTTT.

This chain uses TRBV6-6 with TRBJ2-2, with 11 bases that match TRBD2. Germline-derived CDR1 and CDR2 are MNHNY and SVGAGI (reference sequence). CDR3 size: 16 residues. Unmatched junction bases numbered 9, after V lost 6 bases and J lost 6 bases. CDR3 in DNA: TGTGCCAGCAGACATAGCGGGAGGGCCAAGGCCGGGGAGCTGTTTTTT. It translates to CASRHSGRAKAGELFF.

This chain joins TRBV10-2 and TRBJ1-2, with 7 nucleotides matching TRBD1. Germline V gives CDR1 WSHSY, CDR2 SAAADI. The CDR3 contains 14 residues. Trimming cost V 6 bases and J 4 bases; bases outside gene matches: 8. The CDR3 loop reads CASSPQGSGYGYTF. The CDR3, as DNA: TGCGCCAGCAGCCCACAGGGGTCCGGCTATGGCTACACCTTC.

For the CDR3, the DNA is TGTGCCAGCAGCTTCCCTCACTCAGATACGCAGTATTTT. It encodes CASSFPHSDTQYF. The chain is built from TRBV11-3 and TRBJ2-3, with no clear D. The V end lost 3 bases, the J end lost 4 bases, and 8 bases lay between the germline ends. Germline CDR1 SGHNT, CDR2 YENEEA. CDR3 size: 13 residues.

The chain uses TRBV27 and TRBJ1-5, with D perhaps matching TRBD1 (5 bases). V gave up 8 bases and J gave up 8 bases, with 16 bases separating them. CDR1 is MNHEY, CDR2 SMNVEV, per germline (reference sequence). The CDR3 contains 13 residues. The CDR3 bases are TGTGCCAGCTCCCGATGGGGGGATGAGCCCCAGCATTTT. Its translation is CASSRWGDEPQHF.

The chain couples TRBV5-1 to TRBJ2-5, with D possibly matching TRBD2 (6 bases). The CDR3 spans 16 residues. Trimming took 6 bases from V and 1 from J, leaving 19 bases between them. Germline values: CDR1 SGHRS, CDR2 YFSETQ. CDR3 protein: CASTNFAGTFQETQYF. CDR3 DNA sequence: TGCGCCAGCACCAATTTTGCTGGGACTTTCCAAGAGACCCAGTACTTC.

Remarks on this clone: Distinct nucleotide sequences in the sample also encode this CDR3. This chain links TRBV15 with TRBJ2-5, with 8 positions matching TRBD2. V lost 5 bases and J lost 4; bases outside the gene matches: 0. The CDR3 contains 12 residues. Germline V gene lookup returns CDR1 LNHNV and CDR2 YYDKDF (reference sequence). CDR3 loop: CATSLAGETQYF. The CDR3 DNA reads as TGTGCCACCAGCCTAGCGGGAGAGACCCAGTACTTC.

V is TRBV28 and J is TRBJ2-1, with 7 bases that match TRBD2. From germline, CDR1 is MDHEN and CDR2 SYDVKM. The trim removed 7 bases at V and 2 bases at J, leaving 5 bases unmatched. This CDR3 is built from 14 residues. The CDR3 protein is CASNTSETYNEQFF. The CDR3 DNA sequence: TGTGCCAGCAACACTAGCGAAACCTACAATGAGCAGTTCTTC.

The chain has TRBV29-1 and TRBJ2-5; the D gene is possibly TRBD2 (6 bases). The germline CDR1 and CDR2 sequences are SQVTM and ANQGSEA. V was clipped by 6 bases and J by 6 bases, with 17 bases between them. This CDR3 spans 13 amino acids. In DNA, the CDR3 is TGCAGCGTCCGGGGGACTGCTGCTCAGACCCAGTACTTC. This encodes CSVRGTAAQTQYF.

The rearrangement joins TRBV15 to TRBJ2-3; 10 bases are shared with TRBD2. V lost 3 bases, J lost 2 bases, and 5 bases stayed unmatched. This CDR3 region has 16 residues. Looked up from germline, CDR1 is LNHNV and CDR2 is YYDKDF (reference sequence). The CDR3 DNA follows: TGTGCCACCAGCAGGTCTAGCGGGAGCCACACAGATACGCAGTATTTT. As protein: CATSRSSGSHTDTQYF.

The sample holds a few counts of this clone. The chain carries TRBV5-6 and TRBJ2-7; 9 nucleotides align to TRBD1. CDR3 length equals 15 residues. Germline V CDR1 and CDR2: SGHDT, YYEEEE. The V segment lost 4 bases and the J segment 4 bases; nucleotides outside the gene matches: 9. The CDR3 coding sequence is TGTGCCAGCAGCCTAGCCGGGACAGGGCTTTACGAGCAGTACTTC. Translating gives CASSLAGTGLYEQYF.

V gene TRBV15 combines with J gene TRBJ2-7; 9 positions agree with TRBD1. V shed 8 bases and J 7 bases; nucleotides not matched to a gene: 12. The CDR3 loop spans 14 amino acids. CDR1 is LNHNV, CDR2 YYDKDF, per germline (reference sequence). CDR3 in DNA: TGTGCCACCCTCCGGACAGGGGACCCTGAGGAGCAGTACTTC. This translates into CATLRTGDPEEQYF.

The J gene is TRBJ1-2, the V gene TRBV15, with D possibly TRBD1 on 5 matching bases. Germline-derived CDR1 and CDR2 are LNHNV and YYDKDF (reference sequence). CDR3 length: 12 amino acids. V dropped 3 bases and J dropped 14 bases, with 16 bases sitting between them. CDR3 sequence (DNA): TGTGCCACCAGCAGGGAAACAGGTCCTATTACCTTC. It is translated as CATSRETGPITF. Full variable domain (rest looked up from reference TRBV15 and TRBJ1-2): DAMVIQNPRYQVTQFGKPVTLSCSQTLNHNVMYWYQQKSSQAPKLLFHYYDKDFNNEADTPDNFQSRRPNTSFCFLDIRSPGLGDTAMYLCATSRETGPITFGSGTRLTVV.

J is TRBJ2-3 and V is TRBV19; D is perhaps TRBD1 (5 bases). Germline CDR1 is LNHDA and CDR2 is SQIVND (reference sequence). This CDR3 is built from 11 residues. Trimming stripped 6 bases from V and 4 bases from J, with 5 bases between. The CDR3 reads CASRQADTQYF. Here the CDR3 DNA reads TGTGCCAGTAGACAGGCAGATACGCAGTATTTT.

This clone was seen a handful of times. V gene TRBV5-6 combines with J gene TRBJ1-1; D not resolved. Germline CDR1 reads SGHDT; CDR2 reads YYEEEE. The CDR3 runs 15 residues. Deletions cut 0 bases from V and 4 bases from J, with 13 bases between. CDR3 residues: CASSLGPGKSTEAFF. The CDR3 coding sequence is TGTGCCAGCAGCTTGGGCCCGGGGAAGTCCACTGAAGCTTTCTTT.

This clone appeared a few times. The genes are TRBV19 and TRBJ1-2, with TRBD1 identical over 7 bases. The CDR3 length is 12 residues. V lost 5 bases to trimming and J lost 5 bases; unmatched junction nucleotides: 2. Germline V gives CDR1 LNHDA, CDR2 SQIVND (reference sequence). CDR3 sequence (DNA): TGTGCCAGTAGTGGGACAGCTTATGGCTACACCTTC. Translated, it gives CASSGTAYGYTF.

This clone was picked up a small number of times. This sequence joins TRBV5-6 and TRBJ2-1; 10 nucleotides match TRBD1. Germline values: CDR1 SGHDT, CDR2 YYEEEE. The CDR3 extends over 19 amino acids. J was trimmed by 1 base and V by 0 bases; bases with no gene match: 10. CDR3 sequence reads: CASSLGPQTGGVSYNEQFF. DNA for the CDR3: TGTGCCAGCAGCTTGGGCCCCCAGACAGGGGGCGTTTCCTACAATGAGCAGTTCTTC.

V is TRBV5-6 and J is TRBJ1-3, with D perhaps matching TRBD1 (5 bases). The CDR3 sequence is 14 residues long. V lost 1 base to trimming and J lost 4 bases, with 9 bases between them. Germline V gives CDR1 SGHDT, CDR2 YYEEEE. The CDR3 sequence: CASSLFGGGNTIYF. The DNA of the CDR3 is TGTGCCAGCAGCTTGTTCGGGGGAGGAAACACCATATATTTT.

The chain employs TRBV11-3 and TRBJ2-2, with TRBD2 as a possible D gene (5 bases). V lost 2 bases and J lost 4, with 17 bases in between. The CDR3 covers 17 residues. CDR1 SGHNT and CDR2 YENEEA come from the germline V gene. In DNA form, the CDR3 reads TGTGCCAGCAGCTTAAGGCTCTCGCGGGTGGGCACCGGGGAGCTGTTTTTT. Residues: CASSLRLSRVGTGELFF.

CDR3 DNA sequence: TGTGCCAGCAGTCCCCGACGGGTGCTGGGTGAGCAGTTCTTC. Its protein is CASSPRRVLGEQFF. V is TRBV6-5 and J is TRBJ2-1; D not certain. The CDR3 extends over 14 amino acids. Germline CDR1 reads MNHEY; CDR2 reads SVGAGI. V was cut by 5 bases and J by 9 bases, with 17 bases left in between.

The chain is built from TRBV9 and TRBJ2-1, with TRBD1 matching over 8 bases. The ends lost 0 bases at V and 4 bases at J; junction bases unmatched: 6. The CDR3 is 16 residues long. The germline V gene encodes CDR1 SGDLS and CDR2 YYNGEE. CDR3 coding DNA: TGTGCCAGCAGCGTAGCTCCCCAGGGGGCATACAATGAGCAGTTCTTC. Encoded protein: CASSVAPQGAYNEQFF.

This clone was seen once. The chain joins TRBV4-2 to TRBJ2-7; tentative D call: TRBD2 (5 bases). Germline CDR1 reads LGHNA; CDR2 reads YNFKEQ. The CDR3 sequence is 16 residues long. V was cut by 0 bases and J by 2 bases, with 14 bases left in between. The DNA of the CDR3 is TGTGCCAGCAGCCAAGAGAGGGAGCTTATGCCCTACGAGCAGTACTTC. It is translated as CASSQERELMPYEQYF.